A single sample gave rise to the 5 T cell receptor beta chains below, sequenced in a study of Ad26.COV2.S vaccination and SARS-CoV-2 variants (dated by TCRdb to the early 2020s). Preparation of the library involved the immunoSEQ multiplex PCR assay. TCRdb stores this immuneACCESS table with in-frame sequences only. Part of the clones is absent; in the studies checked, under half of the shortfall reflects unresolved V genes, and no reason is known for the rest. Counted in this sample were 300,000 to 350,000 clones; 86% of them appeared once. The ten largest clones represent under 2% of the sample. Sample treatment or condition, as interpreted from the label and publication: roughly 19 received Ad26.COV2.S at low or high dose, single or two shots; 5 received placebo; per-sample allocation not given. Repertoires of vaccine and placebo recipients were sequenced from samples collected on day 63 after the first injection.

The sequencing used peripheral blood, collected in a trial of Ad26.COV2.S vaccine versus placebo. These receptors all come from a person between 18 and 65 years old who received the Ad26.COV2.S COVID-19 vaccine or a placebo.

This clone was seen just once. The rearrangement uses TRBV9 and TRBJ2-6; 7 bases match TRBD2. CDR3 length: 20 residues. Germline V gives CDR1 SGDLS, CDR2 YYNGEE. Trimming cost V 6 bases and J 0 bases; bases outside gene matches: 18. The CDR3 is CASTRRGNLGGSSGANVLTF. The CDR3 DNA reads as TGTGCCAGCACCCGTAGGGGTAACTTGGGCGGGAGCTCTGGGGCCAACGTCCTGACTTTC.

The chain links TRBV11-1 to TRBJ2-1, with no clear D. CDR3 length equals 16 residues. V dropped 2 bases and J dropped 0 bases, with 11 bases sitting between them. In germline, CDR1 is SGHAT, CDR2 FQDESV (reference sequence). As DNA, the CDR3 is TGTGCCAGCAGCTTACACCCGGACCCCTCCTACAATGAGCAGTTCTTC. It is translated as CASSLHPDPSYNEQFF.

The V call is TRBV6-1, the J call TRBJ1-1; 7 bases are shared with TRBD1. This CDR3 spans 15 amino acids. Germline assignment: CDR1 MNHNS and CDR2 SASEGT. V lost 3 bases and J lost 8; bases outside the gene matches: 12. CDR3 region: CASSEVQRGGGEAFF. CDR3 DNA: TGTGCCAGCAGTGAGGTTCAGCGAGGGGGCGGCGAAGCTTTCTTT.

This chain links TRBV5-1 with TRBJ2-5, with 12 bases fitting TRBD1. V trimming: 3 bases; J trimming: 13 bases; junction bases outside the gene matches: 13. The CDR3 loop spans 15 amino acids. Germline values: CDR1 SGHRS, CDR2 YFSETQ. DNA for the CDR3: TGCGCCAGCAGCTCACAGGGACAGGGGGCGGGAGTGACGTACTTC. Translating it yields CASSSQGQGAGVTYF.

The rearrangement uses TRBV5-1 and TRBJ2-1, with D hard to call. Germline V CDR1 and CDR2: SGHRS, YFSETQ. The CDR3 is made up of 12 amino acids. V was clipped by 1 base and J by 6 bases, with 5 bases between them. The CDR3, as DNA: TGCGCCAGCAGCTTGAACTTCAATGAGCAGTTCTTC. It encodes CASSLNFNEQFF.